This TCR beta chain stems from a study of beta chain features in type 1 diabetes. Expressed TCRB transcripts were sequenced, since all the RNA that had been isolated was reverse transcribed. TCRdb's copy holds only in-frame clones and misses some; the assay was immunoSEQ multiplex PCR. The top ten clones hold roughly 0.022% of a sample with about 700,000 clones, roughly 13% of them seen once. Overall study results and limits: In comparison with healthy donors, patients had naive, central memory and Treg TCRB repertoires that appeared more similar. Significant though moderate, a shortening of TCRB CDR3s appeared in all four CD4+ subsets of Type 1 diabetes patients.

From germline, CDR1 is MDHEN and CDR2 SYDVKM. Trimming took off 6 bases at V and 4 bases at J, with 15 bases between the two ends. The CDR3 totals 14 residues. About this clone: No antigen is known for it.

The clonotype originates from a man between 18 and 29 years old with type 1 diabetes. The chain is built from TRBV28 and TRBJ1-2; tentative D call: TRBD1 (5 bases). The sequencing sample was made of naive CD4+ T cells from blood. The CDR3 region is CASSLPGPGYGYTF. Here the CDR3 DNA reads TGTGCCAGCAGCCTGCCGGGGCCGGGCTATGGCTACACCTTC.